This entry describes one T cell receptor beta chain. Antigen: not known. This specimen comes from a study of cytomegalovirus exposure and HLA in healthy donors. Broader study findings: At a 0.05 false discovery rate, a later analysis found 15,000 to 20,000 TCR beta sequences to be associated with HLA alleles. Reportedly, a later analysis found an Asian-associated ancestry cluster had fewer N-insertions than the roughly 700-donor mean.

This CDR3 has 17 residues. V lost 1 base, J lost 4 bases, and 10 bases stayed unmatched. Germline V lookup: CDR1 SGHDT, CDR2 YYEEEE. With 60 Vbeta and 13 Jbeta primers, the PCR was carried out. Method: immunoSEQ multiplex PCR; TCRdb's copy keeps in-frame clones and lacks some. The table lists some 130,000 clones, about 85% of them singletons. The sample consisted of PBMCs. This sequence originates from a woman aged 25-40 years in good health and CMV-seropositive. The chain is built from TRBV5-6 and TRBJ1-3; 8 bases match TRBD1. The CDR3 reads CASSLIAGGATGNTIYF. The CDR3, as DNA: TGTGCCAGCAGCTTGATTGCAGGGGGCGCCACGGGAAACACCATATATTTT.